This T cell receptor beta chain was found in a study of T cells in Graves' hyperthyroidism and ophthalmopathy. Turning to the study itself: It was at initial diagnosis, before any treatment, that peripheral blood was collected. Study-level findings and limits: The authors' 13 V-J model separated ophthalmopathy from stable hyperthyroidism.

The study based diagnoses on clinical symptoms, serum thyroxine and TRAb, thyroid ultrasound and orbital computed tomography. Template material for amplifying TCR beta CDR3 regions consisted of RNA transcripts. HTBI primers were the set used in a first-round RT-PCR of the TCR CDR3. Via MiXCR, TCRdb re-called the multiplex PCR reads, giving one row per CDR3 protein. Of around 210,000 distinct CDR3 sequences listed, around 16% were seen once; the top ten hold roughly 55%. The J segment lost 6 bases and the V segment lost 3 bases, leaving 8 bases of the junction unmatched. Germline CDR1 reads GTSNPN; CDR2 reads SVGIG (reference sequence). CDR3 length: 14 amino acids. Points on this clonotype: The antigen remains undetermined.

Sample: blood. The chain joins TRBV30 to TRBJ1-5; 7 bases line up with TRBD1. This TCR came from a woman between 45 and 65 years old with Graves' hyperthyroidism. For the CDR3, the DNA is TGTGCCTGGAGGGAGACAGGGCGGCGTCAGCCCCAGCATTTT. It specifies CAWRETGRRQPQHF.